Below, 29 T cell receptor beta chains from the same sample are listed, as sequenced in a study of blood T cells in healthy people across ages. PCR was performed a second time for about 7 to 11 cycles using a sample-barcoded 5' primer and a J-beta primer mix. In TCRdb, the 5' RACE reads were re-called with MiXCR into one record per CDR3 protein. The data contain 660,000 or so distinct CDR3 sequences, 45% to 65% of them singletons. Sample: blood. The receptors originated from a man aged 55 to 70 in good health.

This chain links TRBV20-1 with TRBJ2-7; D may be TRBD2 (7 bases). Trimming removed 6 bases from V and 2 bases from J, with 20 bases in between. The CDR3 is 15 amino acids. Germline V gene data show CDR1 as DFQATT and CDR2 as SNEGSKA (reference sequence). Here the CDR3 DNA reads TGCAGTGCGCCCAAGGGGGGGGGCAGTACCTACGAGCAGTACTTC. Translation gives CSAPKGGGSTYEQYF.

This chain uses TRBV6-5 with TRBJ1-1; TRBD1 aligns across 10 bases. This CDR3 has 18 amino acids. V dropped 2 bases and J dropped 5; count of bases not matched to a gene: 14. CDR1 and CDR2 (germline): MNHEY, SVGAGI. The CDR3 is CASSYTGTGDHSTTEAFF. The CDR3 DNA sequence: TGTGCCAGCAGTTACACCGGGACAGGGGACCACTCAACTACTGAAGCTTTCTTT.

CDR3 amino acids: CASSPTGGKYNSPLHF. The DNA of the CDR3 is TGTGCCAGCAGCCCGACAGGGGGAAAGTATAATTCACCCCTCCACTTT. The chain links TRBV7-9 to TRBJ1-6; TRBD1 matches 9 bases. V was clipped by 5 bases and J by 4 bases; unmatched bases: 6. CDR1 and CDR2 from the germline V gene are SEHNR and FQNEAQ (reference sequence). The CDR3 extends over 16 amino acids.

The V gene is TRBV12-3 or TRBV12-4, the J gene TRBJ2-5, with TRBD1 matching 7 bases. V dropped 6 bases and J dropped 4; count of bases not matched to a gene: 11. The CDR3 has 15 residues. CDR3 amino acids: CASSLAGPGGETQYF. DNA for the CDR3: TGTGCCAGCAGCTTGGCCGGGCCAGGGGGAGAGACCCAGTACTTC.

This clonotype has only a few counts. This sequence joins TRBV4-2 and TRBJ2-4; possibly TRBD1 for D (5 bases). V lost 1 base and J lost 9, with 10 bases in between. In germline, CDR1 is LGHNA, CDR2 YNFKEQ. This CDR3 has 13 residues. This CDR3 is CASSQAERGIQYF. The CDR3 bases are TGTGCCAGCAGCCAAGCCGAAAGGGGCATTCAGTACTTC.

The rearrangement uses TRBV29-1 and TRBJ2-2; D gene uncertain. Deletions cut 6 bases from V and 1 base from J, with 12 bases between. Germline loops: CDR1 SQVTM, CDR2 ANQGSEA. CDR3 length equals 14 residues. The CDR3: CSVGLGKNTGELFF. CDR3 DNA sequence: TGCAGCGTGGGCTTGGGGAAGAACACCGGGGAGCTGTTTTTT.

The chain's CDR3 is CASSFYRGLQHF. The CDR3 nucleotides are TGTGCCAGCAGCTTCTACAGGGGGCTCCAGCATTTT. This sequence joins TRBV7-2 and TRBJ1-5; 9 bases fit TRBD1. CDR3 length: 12 amino acids. The germline gives CDR1 SGHTA, CDR2 FQGNSA. The V segment lost 3 bases and the J segment 12 bases; nucleotides outside the gene matches: 3.

This clonotype was found a few times. The V call is TRBV7-8, the J call TRBJ2-5, with unresolved D. The germline gives CDR1 SGHVS, CDR2 FQNEAQ. Trimming shortened V by 7 bases and J by 2 bases, and 11 bases separated the two germline ends. This CDR3 comprises 13 residues. CDR3 amino acids: CASTPRSQETQYF. Here the CDR3 DNA reads TGTGCCAGCACCCCGAGGAGTCAAGAGACCCAGTACTTC.

There are a few counts of this clonotype. The chain combines TRBV28 with TRBJ1-4, with no clear D. Germline V gene data show CDR1 as MDHEN and CDR2 as SYDVKM. V lost 4 bases and J lost 5, with 11 bases in between. The CDR3 loop spans 14 amino acids. The CDR3 here is CASSSQGPNEKLFF. In nucleotides, the CDR3 is TGTGCCAGCAGTTCACAAGGACCAAATGAAAAACTGTTTTTT. Filled out from reference TRBV28 and TRBJ1-4, the complete variable domain reads DVKVTQSSRYLVKRTGEKVFLECVQDMDHENMFWYRQDPGLGLRLIYFSYDVKMKEKGDIPEGYSVSREKKERFSLILESASTNQTSMYLCASSSQGPNEKLFFGSGTQLSVL.

This chain links TRBV29-1 with TRBJ2-5, with 7 bases aligning to TRBD2. The germline gives CDR1 SQVTM, CDR2 ANQGSEA. Trimming cost V 6 bases and J 6 bases; bases outside gene matches: 10. The CDR3 consists of 13 residues. The CDR3, as DNA: TGCAGCGTGGTTTGGGGGGGGGTGAAGACCCAGTACTTC. This gives the protein CSVVWGGVKTQYF.

Concerning this clonotype: A much larger clone is a single base away; this may be a read error. J is TRBJ2-7 and V is TRBV27; D might be TRBD1 (6 bases). This CDR3 has 14 amino acids. Germline-derived CDR1 and CDR2 are MNHEY and SMNVEV (reference sequence). The V gene lost 3 bases and the J gene lost 2 bases, with 11 bases spanning the gap. CDR3 amino acids: CASSFSDRAYEQYF. As DNA, the CDR3 is TGTGCCAGCAGTTTCTCGGACAGAGCCTACGAGCAGTACTTC.

This chain uses TRBV7-9 with TRBJ1-5; 9 positions agree with TRBD1. The ends lost 8 bases at V and 6 bases at J; junction bases unmatched: 8. CDR1 is SEHNR and CDR2 is FQNEAQ in the germline V gene (reference sequence). CDR3 length: 14 residues. CDR3 sequence reads: CASSRGDRVQPQHF. CDR3 nucleotide sequence: TGTGCCAGCTCGCGAGGGGACAGGGTTCAGCCCCAGCATTTT.

This clonotype has just a few counts. V usage is TRBV27 and J usage is TRBJ2-1; D gene uncertain. V gave up 3 bases and J gave up 7 bases, with 7 bases separating them. The CDR3 has 12 amino acids. CDR1 and CDR2 from the germline V gene are MNHEY and SMNVEV (reference sequence). The CDR3 DNA is TGTGCCAGCAGTTTTTCCCTGAATGAGCAGTTCTTC. Protein sequence: CASSFSLNEQFF.

This sequence joins TRBV20-1 and TRBJ2-5; D is ambiguous. Gene TRBJ2-7 matches the end of the DNA better, so the J call may be wrong. CDR1 is DFQATT and CDR2 is SNEGSKA in the germline V gene (reference sequence). CDR3 size: 12 residues. CDR3 amino acids: CSARAGYDEQYF. DNA for the CDR3: TGCAGTGCTCGAGCCGGGTATGACGAGCAGTACTTC.

There are a few counts of this clonotype. The chain is built from TRBV12-3 or TRBV12-4 and TRBJ2-4; TRBD1 might be the D (6 bases). The CDR3 contains 14 residues. The ends were cut back, 5 bases at V and 8 bases at J, with 16 bases in the middle. As DNA, the CDR3 is TGTGCCAGCAGTCGAGACGCAGGGGTGGACATTCAGTACTTC. Its translation is CASSRDAGVDIQYF.

V gene TRBV6-5 combines with J gene TRBJ1-2; 8 bases are a match to TRBD1. The CDR3 totals 14 residues. V was pared by 5 bases and J by 8 bases, with 10 bases of the junction left unmatched. Germline-derived CDR1 and CDR2 are MNHEY and SVGAGI. The CDR3 loop reads CASSRQGFVGGYTF. In DNA, the CDR3 is TGTGCCAGCAGTAGACAGGGGTTTGTCGGCGGCTACACCTTC.

This chain uses TRBV6-5 with TRBJ2-1; D perhaps matches TRBD2 (6 bases). Trimming left V 0 bases short and J 9 bases short, with 15 bases between. CDR3 length equals 15 residues. CDR1 and CDR2 from the germline V gene are MNHEY and SVGAGI. CDR3 nucleotide sequence: TGTGCCAGCAGTTACTCGGGCGGACTACCAGCTGAGCAGTTCTTC. The encoded protein is CASSYSGGLPAEQFF.

The rearrangement joins TRBV10-3 to TRBJ2-1; a possible D gene is TRBD2 (6 bases). V dropped 0 bases and J dropped 3 bases, with 12 bases sitting between them. Germline V gives CDR1 ENHRY, CDR2 SYGVKD. This CDR3 spans 16 amino acids. The CDR3 DNA sequence: TGTGCCATCAGTGAGTCGAGGGGCGGGATCTACAATGAGCAGTTCTTC. It codes for CAISESRGGIYNEQFF.

This clonotype appeared once. V and J are TRBV20-1 and TRBJ2-1, with D possibly matching TRBD2 (7 bases). CDR3 length equals 16 residues. The V end lost 8 bases, the J end lost 0 bases, and 20 bases lay between the germline ends. CDR1 and CDR2 from the germline V gene are DFQATT and SNEGSKA (reference sequence). In nucleotides, the CDR3 is TGCAGTACGGATGGGAGGGGGGGATCCTCCTACAATGAGCAGTTCTTC. It codes for CSTDGRGGSSYNEQFF.

This chain's CDR3 is CSAQRDGGRTDTQYF. The CDR3 nucleotides are TGCAGTGCTCAGCGGGACGGAGGCCGCACAGATACGCAGTATTTT. The chain employs TRBV20-1 and TRBJ2-3, with 7 bases lining up with TRBD2. This CDR3 comprises 15 residues. Germline CDR1 reads DFQATT; CDR2 reads SNEGSKA (reference sequence). With 5 bases clipped from V and 1 base from J, the junction kept 9 bases outside the gene matches.

The chain joins TRBV6-2 or TRBV6-3 to TRBJ1-5; 8 nucleotides agree with TRBD1. The V and J ends lost 6 bases and 0 bases, in that order; junction bases with no gene match: 7. Germline V gene lookup returns CDR1 MNHEY and CDR2 SVGEGT. The CDR3 has 16 residues. As DNA, the CDR3 is TGTGCCAGCAGAGCGGACAGGGCCTATAGCAATCAGCCCCAGCATTTT. Amino acid sequence: CASRADRAYSNQPQHF.

V is TRBV15 and J is TRBJ1-2; the D is unclear. The germline V and J ends were trimmed by 5 bases and 4 bases, with 17 bases remaining between them. The CDR3 totals 15 residues. Germline V lookup: CDR1 LNHNV, CDR2 YYDKDF (reference sequence). Here the CDR3 DNA reads TGTGCCACCAGCTATTCGGATCGAGTCAGCTATGGCTACACCTTC. Amino acids: CATSYSDRVSYGYTF.

The chain carries TRBV5-3 and TRBJ2-1; a possible D gene is TRBD1 (6 bases). TRBV5-3 is placed among ORFs of uncertain function. Trimming stripped 0 bases from V and 7 bases from J, with 20 bases between. The CDR3 totals 17 residues. The CDR3, as DNA: TGTGCCAGAAGCTTGGGGGGGCCCCTTTTAGCCCTAAATGAGCAGTTCTTC. This sequence encodes CARSLGGPLLALNEQFF.

In its sample, this clonotype was seen a few times. The V and J genes are TRBV6-4 and TRBJ2-1, with no clear D. The V gene lost 4 bases and the J gene lost 7 bases, with 11 bases spanning the gap. The CDR3 is made up of 13 amino acids. In germline, CDR1 is MRHNA, CDR2 SNTAGT. The CDR3 DNA follows: TGTGCCAGCAGTGTTGATCGGTTTAATGAGCAGTTCTTC. This gives the protein CASSVDRFNEQFF.

The table lists this clonotype with a few counts. This chain connects TRBV5-1 to TRBJ2-3; tentative D call: TRBD1 (6 bases). The CDR3 spans 16 residues. With 1 base removed from V and 3 bases from J, the gap between germline ends came to 15 bases. Per germline, CDR1 SGHRS and CDR2 YFSETQ. The CDR3 region is CASSLTGPRNTDTQYF. For the CDR3, the DNA is TGCGCCAGCAGCTTGACAGGGCCGAGAAATACAGATACGCAGTATTTT.

This clonotype was counted a few times. This chain uses TRBV20-1 with TRBJ2-5; possible D gene TRBD2, 6 bases. The CDR3 is made up of 13 amino acids. The V end lost 4 bases, the J end lost 2 bases, and 11 bases lay between the germline ends. Germline CDR1 is DFQATT and CDR2 is SNEGSKA (reference sequence). The CDR3 loop is CSATTSGQETQYF. CDR3 bases: TGCAGTGCTACGACTAGTGGGCAAGAGACCCAGTACTTC.

The chain is built from TRBV29-1 and TRBJ2-1, with 8 bases matching TRBD2. The CDR3 spans 13 residues. Germline lookup yields CDR1 SQVTM and CDR2 ANQGSEA. V shed 5 bases and J 5 bases; nucleotides not matched to a gene: 5. The CDR3 here is CSVCGGRDNEQFF. In nucleotides, the CDR3 is TGCAGCGTTTGCGGGGGGCGCGACAATGAGCAGTTCTTC.

This chain joins TRBV2 and TRBJ2-7, with D possibly matching TRBD1 (5 bases). Per germline, CDR1 SNHLY and CDR2 FYNNEI. V lost 7 bases and J lost 5, with 15 bases in between. CDR3 size: 13 residues. The CDR3 loop reads CASKRQRWDEQYF. The CDR3 nucleotides are TGTGCCAGCAAAAGACAGAGGTGGGACGAGCAGTACTTC.

The V call is TRBV4-1, the J call TRBJ2-1, with D possibly being TRBD1 or TRBD2 (6 bases each). Trimming took off 0 bases at V and 5 bases at J, with 17 bases between the two ends. Germline V gives CDR1 MGHRA, CDR2 YSYEKL. The CDR3 covers 17 residues. CDR3: CASSQDGWGAGNNEQFF. CDR3 nucleotides: TGCGCCAGCAGCCAAGATGGGTGGGGGGCAGGAAACAATGAGCAGTTCTTC.